Sequencing of this T cell receptor (beta chain) was carried out in a study of graft-versus-host responses after intestinal transplantation. Study context: Each recipient received anti-thymocyte globulin induction, then tacrolimus and steroids for about three years. Broader study findings: GvH clone levels peaked in circulation, and this peak was associated with early post-transplant HvG declines. Recipient marrow showed GvH clones, some seen first in ileum or blood. Within allografts, high graft-versus-host to host-versus-graft clonal ratios were seen among patients with graft-donor T cell macrochimerism.

Some clones are missing from TCRdb's copy, which holds only in-frame ones; the method was immunoSEQ multiplex PCR. The profile covers about 85,000 clones, with around 93% appearing a single time and around 7.6% taken by the ten largest. From germline, CDR1 is PRHDT and CDR2 FYEKMQ (reference sequence). CDR3 length: 11 residues. V lost 4 bases to trimming and J lost 6 bases, with 5 bases between them. This clone was detected only once. The antigen is undetermined. The chain couples TRBV13 to TRBJ2-3; D is undetermined. Sequencing was performed on unstimulated CD8+ T cells sorted from spleen or lymph node cells, taken before transplant. This TCR came from a human donor who was the organ donor for an intestinal transplant. CDR3 amino acids: CASSSGDTQYF. The CDR3 DNA reads as TGTGCCAGCAGCTCTGGTGATACGCAGTATTTT.